The source of this T cell receptor (beta chain) is a study of glioma-infiltrating T cells. Using RNA template, CDR3s of TCR alpha and beta were amplified with iRepertoire arm-PCR. TCRdb processed the multiplex PCR reads anew with MiXCR; each CDR3 protein has one entry. The data show around 120,000 distinct CDR3 sequences, 20% to 25% seen once. The germline V gene has CDR1 MNHEY and CDR2 SVGAGI. CDR3 length: 15 amino acids. V lost 2 bases, J lost 4 bases, and 12 bases lay in between. The sequenced sample was glioma tissue, nonneoplastic brain tissue, or PBMCs (not recorded which). The rearrangement links TRBV6-5 to TRBJ1-5; D remains unclear. The sequence came from a human donor with low-grade glioma or glioblastoma, undergoing nonglioma brain surgery, or in good health (not recorded which). CDR3 in DNA: TGTGCCAGCAGTTACGGAGAGAAGGAAAATCAGCCCCAGCATTTT. Translated, it gives CASSYGEKENQPQHF.